The present entry profiles one TCR beta chain with its context. What it binds is not known. The data originate from a study of T cells in Graves' hyperthyroidism and ophthalmopathy. Disease lasting under 3 months, a NOSPECS grade of at least 4, and a Clinical Activity Score of at least 3 were features of the ophthalmopathy patients. The CDR3 consists of 12 residues. V was pared by 7 bases and J by 0 bases, with 5 bases between. Authors of the study amplified TCR beta CDR3 regions from RNA transcripts. First-round RT-PCR with HTBI primers amplified the TCR CDR3 region. TCRdb itself ran the multiplex PCR reads through MiXCR, one entry per CDR3 protein. This sample has around 540,000 distinct CDR3 sequences, with roughly 16% found just once. General study results and limits: Blood also held most thyroid clonotypes expanded beyond 0.001. The model's output predicted ophthalmopathy at a median of 6.5 months prior to onset.

The sequenced sample was blood. This chain connects TRBV12-3 or TRBV12-4 to TRBJ2-3, with D uncertain. The sequence derives from a woman aged 25-40 years with Graves' ophthalmopathy. CDR3 nucleotides: TGTGCCAGCACACCTAGCACAGATACGCAGTATTTT. Translation gives CASTPSTDTQYF.